The sequence of this T cell receptor (beta chain) was determined in a study of breast tumors, draining lymph nodes, adjacent tissues. Study-wide findings and caveats: Tumor repertoires ranked between lymph nodes and nontumor tissue in diversity, with V and J gene preferences. Data only fit, rather than demonstrated, lymph node origin of most tumor T cells. Most tumor T cells seemingly derive from lymph node, then expand in tumor.

For this clonotype: Its antigen is still unknown.

From the multiplex PCR reads, TCRdb called clonotypes with MiXCR, one entry per CDR3 protein. The table shows under 250,000 distinct CDR3 sequences, with about 32% occurring only once. Breast cancer patients provided tissue from their axillary draining lymph nodes. CDR3 length: 14 amino acids. From germline, CDR1 is SNHLY and CDR2 FYNNEI. The V gene lost 7 bases and the J gene lost 5 bases, with 14 bases spanning the gap. The chain combines TRBV2 with TRBJ2-2, with D perhaps matching TRBD1 (6 bases). The sequenced sample consisted of axillary lymph node tissue. The TCR sequence derives from a female donor with breast cancer. Some clones in this sample may be carry-over from other donors' samples. This CDR3 is CASTDATGTGELFF. DNA of the CDR3: TGTGCCAGCACCGACGCCACAGGGACCGGGGAGCTGTTTTTT.